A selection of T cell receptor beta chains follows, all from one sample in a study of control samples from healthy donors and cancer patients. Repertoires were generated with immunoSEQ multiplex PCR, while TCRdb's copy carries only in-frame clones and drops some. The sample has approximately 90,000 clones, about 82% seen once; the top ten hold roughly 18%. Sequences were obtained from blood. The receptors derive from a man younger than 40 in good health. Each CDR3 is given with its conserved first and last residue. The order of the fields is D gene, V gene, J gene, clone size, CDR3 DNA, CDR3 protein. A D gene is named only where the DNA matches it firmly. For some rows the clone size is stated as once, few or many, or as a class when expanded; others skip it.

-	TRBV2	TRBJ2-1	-	TGTGCCAGCAGTGAAGCGGGCGGGTTGCGGTCCTACAATGAGCAGTTCTTC	CASSEAGGLRSYNEQFF
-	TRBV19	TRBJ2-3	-	TGTGCCAGTAGTATCGGGGGCGCAGATACGCAGTATTTT	CASSIGGADTQYF
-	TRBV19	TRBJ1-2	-	TGTGCCAGTAGTATAGTAAACCTGGGGTACTATGGCTACACCTTC	CASSIVNLGYYGYTF
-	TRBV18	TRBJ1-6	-	TGTGCCAGCTCACCCCGACCCAATTATAATTCACCCCTCCACTTT	CASSPRPNYNSPLHF
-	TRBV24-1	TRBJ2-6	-	TGTGCCACCAGTGACCAGAGGGCTGGGGCCAACGTCCTGACTTTC	CATSDQRAGANVLTF
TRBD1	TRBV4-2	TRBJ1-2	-	TGTGCCAGCAGCCAGATATTACAGGGGATAAACGCGAAGGACTATGGCTACACCTTC	CASSQILQGINAKDYGYTF
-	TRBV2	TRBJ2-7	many	TGTGCCAGCGGACGGAACTCCTACGAGCAGTACTTC	CASGRNSYEQYF
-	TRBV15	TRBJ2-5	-	TGTGCCACCAGCAGAGCTGGGCAGCAAGAGACCCAGTACTTC	CATSRAGQQETQYF
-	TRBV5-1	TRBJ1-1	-	TGCGCCAGCAGCGTTGACGGGAACACTGAAGCTTTCTTT	CASSVDGNTEAFF
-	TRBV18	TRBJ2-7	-	TGTGCCAGCTCAACAAATGGACCGGGCTACGAGCAGTACTTC	CASSTNGPGYEQYF
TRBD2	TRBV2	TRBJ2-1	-	TGTGCCAGCAGCCTGACTAGCGGGGTAGGTGAGCAGTTCTTC	CASSLTSGVGEQFF
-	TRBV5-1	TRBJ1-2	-	TGCGCCAGCAGCCGGGGCCGGACATTTGATATAGATGGCTACACCTTC	CASSRGRTFDIDGYTF
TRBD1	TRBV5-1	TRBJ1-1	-	TGCGCCAGCAGCTCGGGACAGCTCGGCACTGAAGCTTTCTTT	CASSSGQLGTEAFF
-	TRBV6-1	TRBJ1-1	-	TGTGCCAGCAGTGAAGAGGTGGGGGGAGCTTTCTTT	CASSEEVGGAFF
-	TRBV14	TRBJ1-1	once	TGTGCCAGCGGGGGGGGTCCCAACACTGAAGCTTTCTTT	CASGGGPNTEAFF
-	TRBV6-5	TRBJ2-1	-	TGTGCCAGCAGGAGGTCCACAGGACCTTACAATGAGCAGTTCTTC	CASRRSTGPYNEQFF
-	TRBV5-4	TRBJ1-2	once	TGTGCCAGCAGCCGAGGACTGAACTATGGCTACACCTTC	CASSRGLNYGYTF
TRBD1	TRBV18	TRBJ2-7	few	TGTGCCAGCTCACTTGGCCGGGACAGGACCAACGAGCAGTACTTC	CASSLGRDRTNEQYF
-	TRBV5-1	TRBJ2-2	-	TGCGCCAGCAGTTATGACACCGGGGAGCTGTTTTTT	CASSYDTGELFF
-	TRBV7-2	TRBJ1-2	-	TGTGCCAGCAGCTTTGCCTTCCGGTATGGCTACACCTTC	CASSFAFRYGYTF
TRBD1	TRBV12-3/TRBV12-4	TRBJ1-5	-	TGTGCCAGCAGTGAGGAGAGGGGGCTGTCCCAGCATTTT	CASSEERGLSQHF
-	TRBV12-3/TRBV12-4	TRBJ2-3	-	TGTGCCAGCAGCCGGTTGATGACAGATACGCAGTATTTT	CASSRLMTDTQYF